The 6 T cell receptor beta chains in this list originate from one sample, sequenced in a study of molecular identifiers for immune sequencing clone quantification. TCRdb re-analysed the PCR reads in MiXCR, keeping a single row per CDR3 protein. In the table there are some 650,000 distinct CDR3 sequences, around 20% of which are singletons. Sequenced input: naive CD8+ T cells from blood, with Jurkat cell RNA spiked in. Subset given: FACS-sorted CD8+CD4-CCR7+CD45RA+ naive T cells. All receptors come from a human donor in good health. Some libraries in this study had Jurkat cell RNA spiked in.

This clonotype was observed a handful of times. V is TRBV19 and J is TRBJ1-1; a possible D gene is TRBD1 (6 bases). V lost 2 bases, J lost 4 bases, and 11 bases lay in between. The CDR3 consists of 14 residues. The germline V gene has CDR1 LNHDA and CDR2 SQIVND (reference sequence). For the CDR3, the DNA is TGTGCCAGTAGTATAAGGGGGATGAGCACTGAAGCTTTCTTT. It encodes CASSIRGMSTEAFF. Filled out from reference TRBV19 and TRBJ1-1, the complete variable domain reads DGGITQSPKYLFRKEGQNVTLSCEQNLNHDAMYWYRQDPGQGLRLIYYSQIVNDFQKGDIAEGYSVSREKKESFPLTVTSAQKNPTAFYLCASSIRGMSTEAFFGQGTRLTVV.

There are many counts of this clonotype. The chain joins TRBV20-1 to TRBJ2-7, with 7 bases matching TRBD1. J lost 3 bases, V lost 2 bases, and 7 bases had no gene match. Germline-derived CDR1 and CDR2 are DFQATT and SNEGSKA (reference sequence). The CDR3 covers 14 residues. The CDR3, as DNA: TGCAGTGCTAGACGAGAGGCAGGGGGCTACGAGCAGTACTTC. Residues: CSARREAGGYEQYF.

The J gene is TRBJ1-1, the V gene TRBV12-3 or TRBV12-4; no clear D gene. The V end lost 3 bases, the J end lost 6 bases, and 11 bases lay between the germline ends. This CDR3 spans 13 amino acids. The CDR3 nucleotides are TGTGCCAGCAGTTTTAAAGGGTGGCCTGAAGCTTTCTTT. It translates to CASSFKGWPEAFF.

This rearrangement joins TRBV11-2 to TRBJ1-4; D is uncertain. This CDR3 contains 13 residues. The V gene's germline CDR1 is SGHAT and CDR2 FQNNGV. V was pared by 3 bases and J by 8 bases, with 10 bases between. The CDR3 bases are TGTGCCAGCAGCTTTTCGAATTTCGAAAAACTGTTTTTT. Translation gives CASSFSNFEKLFF.

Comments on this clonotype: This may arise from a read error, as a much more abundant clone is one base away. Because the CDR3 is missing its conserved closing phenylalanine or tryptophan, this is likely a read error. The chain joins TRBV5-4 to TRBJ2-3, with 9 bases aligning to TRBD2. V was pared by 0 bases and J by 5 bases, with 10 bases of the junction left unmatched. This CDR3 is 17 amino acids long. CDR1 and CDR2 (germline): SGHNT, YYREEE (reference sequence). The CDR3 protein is CASSLVGSGGYEDTQYL. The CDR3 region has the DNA TGTGCCAGCAGCTTGGTGGGGAGCGGGGGGTACGAAGATACGCAGTATCTT.

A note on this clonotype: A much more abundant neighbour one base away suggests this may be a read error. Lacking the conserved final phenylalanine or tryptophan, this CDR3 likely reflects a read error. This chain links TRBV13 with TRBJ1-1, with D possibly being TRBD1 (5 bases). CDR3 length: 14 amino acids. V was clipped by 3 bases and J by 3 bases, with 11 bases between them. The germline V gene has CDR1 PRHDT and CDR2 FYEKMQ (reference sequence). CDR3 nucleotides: TGTGCCAGCAGCTTTGGGGCCCCGGACACTGAAGCTTTCTCT. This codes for CASSFGAPDTEAFS.